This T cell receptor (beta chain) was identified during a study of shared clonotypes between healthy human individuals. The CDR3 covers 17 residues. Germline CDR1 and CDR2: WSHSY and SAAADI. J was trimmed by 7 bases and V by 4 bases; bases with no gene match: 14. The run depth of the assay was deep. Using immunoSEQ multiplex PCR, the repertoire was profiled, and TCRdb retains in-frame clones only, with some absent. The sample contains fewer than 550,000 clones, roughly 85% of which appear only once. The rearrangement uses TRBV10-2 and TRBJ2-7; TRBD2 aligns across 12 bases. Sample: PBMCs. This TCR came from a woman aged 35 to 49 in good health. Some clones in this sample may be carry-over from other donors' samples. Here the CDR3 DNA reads TGCGCCAGCAGTGGGCTCCCTCGACTAGCGGGAGAGGGAGAGCAGTACTTC. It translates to CASSGLPRLAGEGEQYF.